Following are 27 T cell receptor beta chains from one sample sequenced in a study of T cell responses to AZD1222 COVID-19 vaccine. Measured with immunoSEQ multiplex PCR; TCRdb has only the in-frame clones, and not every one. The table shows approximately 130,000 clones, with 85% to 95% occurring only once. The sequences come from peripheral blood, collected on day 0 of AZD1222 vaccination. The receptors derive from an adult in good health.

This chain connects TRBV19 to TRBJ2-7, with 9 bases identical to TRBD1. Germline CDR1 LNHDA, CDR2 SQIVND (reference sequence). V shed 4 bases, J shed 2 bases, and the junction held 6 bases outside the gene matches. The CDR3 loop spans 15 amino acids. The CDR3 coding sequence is TGTGCCAGTAGTACTGGACAGGGGTCTACCTACGAGCAGTACTTC. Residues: CASSTGQGSTYEQYF. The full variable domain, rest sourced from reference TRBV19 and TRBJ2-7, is DGGITQSPKYLFRKEGQNVTLSCEQNLNHDAMYWYRQDPGQGLRLIYYSQIVNDFQKGDIAEGYSVSREKKESFPLTVTSAQKNPTAFYLCASSTGQGSTYEQYFGPGTRLTVT.

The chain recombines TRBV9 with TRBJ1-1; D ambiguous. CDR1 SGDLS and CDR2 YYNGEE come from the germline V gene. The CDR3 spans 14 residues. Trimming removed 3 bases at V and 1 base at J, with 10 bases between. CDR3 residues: CASSDPRTNTEAFF. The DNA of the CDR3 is TGTGCCAGCAGCGACCCCCGGACGAACACTGAAGCTTTCTTT. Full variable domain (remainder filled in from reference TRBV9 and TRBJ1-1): DSGVTQTPKHLITATGQRVTLRCSPRSGDLSVYWYQQSLDQGLQFLIQYYNGEERAKGNILERFSAQQFPDLHSELNLSSLELGDSALYFCASSDPRTNTEAFFGQGTRLTVV.

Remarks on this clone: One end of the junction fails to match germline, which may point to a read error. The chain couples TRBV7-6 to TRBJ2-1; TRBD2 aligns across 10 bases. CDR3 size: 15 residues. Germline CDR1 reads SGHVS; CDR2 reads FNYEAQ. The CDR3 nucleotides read TGTGCCAGCAGCTTCAGCGGGGGGGGCTACTATGAGCAGTTCTTC. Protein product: CASSFSGGGYYEQFF.

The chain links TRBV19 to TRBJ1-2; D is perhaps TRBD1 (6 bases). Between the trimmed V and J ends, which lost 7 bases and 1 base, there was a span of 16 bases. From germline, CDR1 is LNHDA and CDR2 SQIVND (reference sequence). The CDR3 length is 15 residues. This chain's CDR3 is CASTPSTGFNYGYTF. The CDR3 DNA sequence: TGTGCCAGTACCCCATCGACAGGTTTTAACTATGGCTACACCTTC.

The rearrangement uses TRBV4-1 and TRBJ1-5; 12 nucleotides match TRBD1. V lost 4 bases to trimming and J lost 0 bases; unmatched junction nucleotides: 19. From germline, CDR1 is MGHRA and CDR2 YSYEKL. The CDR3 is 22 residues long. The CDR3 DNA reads TGCGCCAGCAGCCGAATATTTGTAATCCCGGGACAGGGGGCTTATAGCAATCAGCCCCAGCATTTT. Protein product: CASSRIFVIPGQGAYSNQPQHF.

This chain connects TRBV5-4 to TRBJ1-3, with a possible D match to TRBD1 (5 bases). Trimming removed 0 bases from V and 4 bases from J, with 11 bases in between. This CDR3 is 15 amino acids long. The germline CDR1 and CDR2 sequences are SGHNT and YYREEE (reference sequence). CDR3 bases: TGTGCCAGCAGCTTGGGACGGGGGAGCGGAAACACCATATATTTT. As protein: CASSLGRGSGNTIYF. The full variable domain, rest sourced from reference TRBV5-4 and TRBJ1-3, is ETGVTQSPTHLIKTRGQQVTLRCSSQSGHNTVSWYQQALGQGPQFIFQYYREEENGRGNFPPRFSGLQFPNYSSELNVNALELDDSALYLCASSLGRGSGNTIYFGEGSWLTVV.

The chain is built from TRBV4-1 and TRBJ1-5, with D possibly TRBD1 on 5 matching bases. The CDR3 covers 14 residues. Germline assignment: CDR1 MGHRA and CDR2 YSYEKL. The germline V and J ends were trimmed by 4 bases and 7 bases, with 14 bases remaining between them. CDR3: CASSRQVRGQPQHF. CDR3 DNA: TGCGCCAGCAGCCGTCAGGTCCGGGGGCAGCCCCAGCATTTT.

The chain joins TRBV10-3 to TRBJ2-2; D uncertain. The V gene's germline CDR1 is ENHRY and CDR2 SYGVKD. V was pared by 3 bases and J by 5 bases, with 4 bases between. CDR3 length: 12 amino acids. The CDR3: CAISDVTGELFF. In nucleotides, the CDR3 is TGTGCCATCAGTGACGTTACCGGGGAGCTGTTTTTT.

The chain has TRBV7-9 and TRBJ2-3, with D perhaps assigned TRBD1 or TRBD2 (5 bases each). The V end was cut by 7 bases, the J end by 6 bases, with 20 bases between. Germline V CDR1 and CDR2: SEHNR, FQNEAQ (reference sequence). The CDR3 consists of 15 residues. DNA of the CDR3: TGTGCCAGCACCAATAGAGGCCTTTGGGGGGATACGCAGTATTTT. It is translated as CASTNRGLWGDTQYF.

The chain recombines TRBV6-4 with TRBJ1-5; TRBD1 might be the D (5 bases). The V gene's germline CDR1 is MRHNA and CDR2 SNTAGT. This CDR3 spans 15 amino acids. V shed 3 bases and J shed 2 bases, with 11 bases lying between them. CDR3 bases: TGTGCCAGCAGTGAAGGAGGAGGGGGCAATCAGCCCCAGCATTTT. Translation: CASSEGGGGNQPQHF.

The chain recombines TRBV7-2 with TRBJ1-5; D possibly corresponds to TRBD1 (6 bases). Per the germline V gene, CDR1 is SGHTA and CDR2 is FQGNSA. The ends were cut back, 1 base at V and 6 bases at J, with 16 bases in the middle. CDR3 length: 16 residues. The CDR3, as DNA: TGTGCCAGCAGCTTAGTGGCAGGGGTAAATGGTCAGCCCCAGCATTTT. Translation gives CASSLVAGVNGQPQHF.

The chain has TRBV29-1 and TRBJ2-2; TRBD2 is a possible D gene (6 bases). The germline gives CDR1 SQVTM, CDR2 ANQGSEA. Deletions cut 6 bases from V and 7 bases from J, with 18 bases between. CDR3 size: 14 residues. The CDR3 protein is CSVGGRGPDGELFF. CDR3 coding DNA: TGCAGCGTGGGGGGTAGAGGGCCGGACGGGGAGCTGTTTTTT.

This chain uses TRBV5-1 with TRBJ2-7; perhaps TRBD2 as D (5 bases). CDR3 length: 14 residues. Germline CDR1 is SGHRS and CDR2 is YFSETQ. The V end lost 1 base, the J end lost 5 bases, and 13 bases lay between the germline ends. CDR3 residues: CASSLITGSNEQYF. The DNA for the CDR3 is TGCGCCAGCAGCTTGATTACGGGGAGCAACGAGCAGTACTTC.

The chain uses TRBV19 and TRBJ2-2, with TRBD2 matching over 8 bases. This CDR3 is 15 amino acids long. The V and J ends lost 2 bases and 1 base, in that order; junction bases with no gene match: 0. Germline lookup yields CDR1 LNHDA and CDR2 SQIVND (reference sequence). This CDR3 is CASSITSGNTGELFF. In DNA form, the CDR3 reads TGTGCCAGTAGTATAACTAGCGGGAACACCGGGGAGCTGTTTTTT.

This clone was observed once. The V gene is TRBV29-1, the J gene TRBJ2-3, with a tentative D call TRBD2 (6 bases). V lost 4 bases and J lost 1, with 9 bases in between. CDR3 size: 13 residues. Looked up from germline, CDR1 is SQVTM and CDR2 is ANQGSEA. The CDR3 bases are TGCAGCGTTGTGGTAGCGGGCACAGATACGCAGTATTTT. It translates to CSVVVAGTDTQYF.

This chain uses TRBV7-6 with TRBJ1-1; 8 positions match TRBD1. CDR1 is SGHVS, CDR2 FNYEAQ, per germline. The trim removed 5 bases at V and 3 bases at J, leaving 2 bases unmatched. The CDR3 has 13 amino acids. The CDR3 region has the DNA TGTGCCAGCAGCGAACAGGGGGACACTGAAGCTTTCTTT. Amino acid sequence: CASSEQGDTEAFF.

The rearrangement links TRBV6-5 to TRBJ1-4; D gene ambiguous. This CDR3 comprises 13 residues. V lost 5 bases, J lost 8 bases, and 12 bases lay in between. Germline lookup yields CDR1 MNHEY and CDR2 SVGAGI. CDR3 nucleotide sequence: TGTGCCAGCAGTCCCTTGACTGGGGAAAAACTGTTTTTT. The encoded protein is CASSPLTGEKLFF.

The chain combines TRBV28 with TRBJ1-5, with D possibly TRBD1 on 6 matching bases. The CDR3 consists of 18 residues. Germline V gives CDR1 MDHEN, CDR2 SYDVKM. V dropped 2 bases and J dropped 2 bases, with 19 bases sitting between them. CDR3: CASSLRYPRDRRNQPQHF. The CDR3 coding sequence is TGTGCCAGCAGTTTACGATACCCGAGAGACAGGCGCAATCAGCCCCAGCATTTT.

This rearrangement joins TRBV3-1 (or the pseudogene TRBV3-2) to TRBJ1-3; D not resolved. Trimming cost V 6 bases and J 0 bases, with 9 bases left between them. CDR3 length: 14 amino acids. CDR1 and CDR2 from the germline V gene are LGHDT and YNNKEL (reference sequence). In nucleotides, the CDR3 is TGTGCCAGCAGTTACGGCGGCTCTGGAAACACCATATATTTT. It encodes CASSYGGSGNTIYF.

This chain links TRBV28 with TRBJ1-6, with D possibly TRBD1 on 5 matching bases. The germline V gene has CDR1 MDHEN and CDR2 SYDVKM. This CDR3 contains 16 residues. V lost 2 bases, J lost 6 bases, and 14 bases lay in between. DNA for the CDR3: TGTGCCAGCAGTTTAGGGGCCCTCAGTGCTAATTCACCCCTCCACTTT. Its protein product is CASSLGALSANSPLHF.

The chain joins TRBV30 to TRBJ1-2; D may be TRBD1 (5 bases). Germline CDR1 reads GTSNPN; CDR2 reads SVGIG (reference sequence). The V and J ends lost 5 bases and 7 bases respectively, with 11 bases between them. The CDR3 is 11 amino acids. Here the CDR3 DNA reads TGTGCCTGGTCCGAGGGGTTTGGCTACACCTTC. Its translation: CAWSEGFGYTF.

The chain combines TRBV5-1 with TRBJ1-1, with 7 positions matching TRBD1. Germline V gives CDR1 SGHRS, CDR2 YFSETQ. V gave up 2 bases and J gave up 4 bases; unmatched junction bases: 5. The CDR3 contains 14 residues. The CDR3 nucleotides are TGCGCCAGCAGCTTACAGGGGCGAGGCACTGAAGCTTTCTTT. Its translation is CASSLQGRGTEAFF.

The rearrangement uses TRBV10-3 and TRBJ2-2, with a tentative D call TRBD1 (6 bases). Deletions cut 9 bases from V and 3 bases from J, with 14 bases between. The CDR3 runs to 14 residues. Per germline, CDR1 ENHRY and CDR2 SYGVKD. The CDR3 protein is CAINQNRDTGELFF. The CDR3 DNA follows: TGTGCCATTAACCAAAACAGGGACACCGGGGAGCTGTTTTTT.

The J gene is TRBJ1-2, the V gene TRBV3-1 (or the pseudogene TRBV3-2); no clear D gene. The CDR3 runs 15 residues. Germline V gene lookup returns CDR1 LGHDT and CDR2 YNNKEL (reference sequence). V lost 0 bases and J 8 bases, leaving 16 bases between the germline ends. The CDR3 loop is CASSQDITFAGGYTF. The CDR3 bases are TGTGCCAGCAGCCAAGACATCACATTCGCTGGGGGCTACACCTTC.

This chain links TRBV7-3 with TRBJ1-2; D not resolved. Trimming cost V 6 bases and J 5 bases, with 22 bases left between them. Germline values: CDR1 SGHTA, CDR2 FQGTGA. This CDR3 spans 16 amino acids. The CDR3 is CASSPAPGPQLYGYTF. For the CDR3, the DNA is TGTGCCAGCAGTCCAGCCCCCGGGCCCCAATTATATGGCTACACCTTC.

CDR3 region: CASSAYGTPGNTIYF. DNA for the CDR3: TGTGCCAGCAGCGCCTACGGGACACCTGGAAACACCATATATTTT. The chain is built from TRBV2 and TRBJ1-3; the D gene is possibly TRBD1 (6 bases). There are 15 residues in the CDR3. Trimming cost V 6 bases and J 2 bases, with 14 bases left between them. Germline lookup yields CDR1 SNHLY and CDR2 FYNNEI.

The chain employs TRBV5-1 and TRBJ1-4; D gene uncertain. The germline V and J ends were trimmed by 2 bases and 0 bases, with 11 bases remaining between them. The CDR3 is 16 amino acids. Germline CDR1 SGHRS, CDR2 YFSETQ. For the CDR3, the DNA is TGCGCCAGCAGCTTATGGGGAAGGGCAACTAATGAAAAACTGTTTTTT. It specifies CASSLWGRATNEKLFF. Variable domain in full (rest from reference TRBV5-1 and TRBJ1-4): KAGVTQTPRYLIKTRGQQVTLSCSPISGHRSVSWYQQTPGQGLQFLFEYFSETQRNKGNFPGRFSGRQFSNSRSEMNVSTLELGDSALYLCASSLWGRATNEKLFFGSGTQLSVL.